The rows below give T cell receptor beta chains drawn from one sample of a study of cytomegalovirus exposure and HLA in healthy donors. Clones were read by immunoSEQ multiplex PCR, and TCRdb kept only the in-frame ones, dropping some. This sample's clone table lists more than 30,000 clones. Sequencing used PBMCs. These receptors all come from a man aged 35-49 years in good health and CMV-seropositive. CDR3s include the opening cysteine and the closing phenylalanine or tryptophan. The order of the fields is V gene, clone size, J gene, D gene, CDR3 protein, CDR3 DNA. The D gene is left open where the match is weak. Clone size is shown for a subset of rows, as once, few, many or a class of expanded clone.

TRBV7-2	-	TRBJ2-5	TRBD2	CASSFYGGREETQYF	TGTGCCAGCAGCTTCTATGGCGGGAGGGAGGAGACCCAGTACTTC
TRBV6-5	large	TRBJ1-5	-	CASRPGLLNQPQHF	TGTGCCAGCAGACCAGGACTCCTCAATCAGCCCCAGCATTTT
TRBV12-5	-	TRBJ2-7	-	CASGLVRYEQYF	TGTGCTAGTGGTTTGGTACGGTACGAGCAGTACTTC
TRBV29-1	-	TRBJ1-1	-	CSVGPLGADTEAFF	TGCAGCGTTGGACCCCTGGGGGCCGACACTGAAGCTTTCTTT
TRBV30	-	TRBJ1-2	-	CAWSGQVPNYGYTF	TGTGCCTGGAGTGGACAGGTCCCTAACTATGGCTACACCTTC
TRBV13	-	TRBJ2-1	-	CASSTLKLGEQFF	TGTGCCAGCAGCACTCTTAAGCTTGGTGAGCAGTTCTTC
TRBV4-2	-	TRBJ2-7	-	CASSQEAHSYEQYF	TGTGCCAGCAGCCAAGAAGCTCACTCCTACGAGCAGTACTTC
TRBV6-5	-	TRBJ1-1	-	CASSYASGVGTEAFF	TGTGCCAGCAGTTACGCCTCAGGGGTCGGCACTGAAGCTTTCTTT
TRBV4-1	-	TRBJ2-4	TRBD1	CASSQPLTGGKNIQYF	TGCGCCAGCAGCCAACCTCTGACAGGGGGCAAGAACATTCAGTACTTC
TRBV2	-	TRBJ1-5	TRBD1	CASNSGTGGNQPQHF	TGTGCCAGCAACTCCGGGACAGGGGGCAATCAGCCCCAGCATTTT
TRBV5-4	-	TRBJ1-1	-	CASSLDTNTEAFF	TGTGCCAGCAGCTTGGATACAAACACTGAAGCTTTCTTT
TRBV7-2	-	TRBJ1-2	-	CASSLQMGDYGYTF	TGTGCCAGCAGCTTACAAATGGGAGACTATGGCTACACCTTC
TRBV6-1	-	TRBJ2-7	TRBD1	CASSEGRDRVYEQYF	TGTGCCAGCAGTGAAGGCCGGGACAGGGTCTACGAGCAGTACTTC
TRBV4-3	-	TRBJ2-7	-	CASSQTGPGDEQYF	TGCGCCAGCAGCCAAACGGGACCGGGGGACGAGCAGTACTTC
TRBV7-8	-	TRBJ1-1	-	CASSPGLNTEAFF	TGTGCCAGCAGCCCGGGTCTGAACACTGAAGCTTTCTTT
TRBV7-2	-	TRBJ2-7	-	CASSPDSYDYEQYF	TGTGCCAGCAGCCCGGACTCCTACGACTACGAGCAGTACTTC
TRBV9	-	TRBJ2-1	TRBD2	CASSVGSGRERFYNEQFF	TGTGCCAGCAGCGTGGGTAGCGGGAGGGAAAGATTTTACAATGAGCAGTTCTTC
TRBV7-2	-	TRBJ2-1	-	CASSFRISGYNEQFF	TGTGCCAGCAGCTTTAGGATCAGCGGCTACAATGAGCAGTTCTTC
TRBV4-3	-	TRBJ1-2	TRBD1	CASSQYYTPGQIANYGYTF	TGCGCCAGCAGCCAATATTATACTCCGGGACAGATAGCTAACTATGGCTACACCTTC
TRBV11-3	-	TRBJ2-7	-	CASSFDSSYEQYF	TGTGCCAGCAGCTTCGACTCCTCCTACGAGCAGTACTTC
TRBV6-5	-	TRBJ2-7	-	CASSYSGGASYEQYF	TGTGCCAGCAGTTACTCGGGGGGGGCCTCCTACGAGCAGTACTTC
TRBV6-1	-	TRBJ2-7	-	CASGQPPYEQYF	TGTGCCAGCGGACAACCACCGTACGAGCAGTACTTC
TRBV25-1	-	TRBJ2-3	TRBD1	CASGFSGGDTQYF	TGTGCCAGCGGCTTCTCAGGGGGAGATACGCAGTATTTT
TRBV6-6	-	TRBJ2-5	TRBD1	CASTQQGKETQYF	TGTGCCAGCACTCAACAGGGGAAAGAGACCCAGTACTTC
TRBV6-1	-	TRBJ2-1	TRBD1	CASSEAAGGWGFGEQFF	TGTGCCAGCAGTGAAGCGGCAGGGGGATGGGGGTTCGGTGAGCAGTTCTTC
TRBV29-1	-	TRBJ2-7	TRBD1	CSVGSGGIYEQYF	TGCAGCGTTGGGTCAGGGGGCATATACGAGCAGTACTTC
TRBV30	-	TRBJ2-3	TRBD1	CAWSPGTGVTQYF	TGTGCCTGGAGTCCCGGGACAGGGGTTACGCAGTATTTT
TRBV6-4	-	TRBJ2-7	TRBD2	CASSEVGGSSYEQYF	TGTGCCAGCAGTGAGGTTGGCGGGAGCAGTTACGAGCAGTACTTC
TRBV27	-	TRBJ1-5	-	CASSLSSGEPQHF	TGTGCCAGCAGTTTATCGTCAGGGGAGCCCCAGCATTTT
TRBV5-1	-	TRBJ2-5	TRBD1	CATTTGGSETQYF	TGCGCCACCACGACAGGGGGCTCGGAGACCCAGTACTTC
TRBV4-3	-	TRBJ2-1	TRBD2	CASSQDLGTSGNEQFF	TGCGCCAGCAGCCAAGATCTAGGGACTAGCGGCAATGAGCAGTTCTTC
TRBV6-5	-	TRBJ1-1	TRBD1	CASSRTGGLEAFF	TGTGCCAGCAGCCGGACAGGAGGATTGGAAGCTTTCTTT
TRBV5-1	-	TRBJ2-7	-	CASTSDYGVSYEQYF	TGCGCCAGCACCAGTGACTACGGTGTCTCCTACGAGCAGTACTTC
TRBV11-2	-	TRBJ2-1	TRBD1	CASSLVPPWDRGNNEQFF	TGTGCCAGCAGCTTAGTTCCCCCTTGGGACAGGGGCAACAATGAGCAGTTCTTC
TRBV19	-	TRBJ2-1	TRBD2	CASSTGGGKSGQFF	TGTGCCAGTAGTACGGGAGGAGGGAAAAGTGGGCAGTTCTTC
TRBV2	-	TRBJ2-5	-	CASSSEEGAYQETQYF	TGTGCCAGCAGTTCCGAGGAGGGGGCATACCAAGAGACCCAGTACTTC
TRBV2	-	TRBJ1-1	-	CASSYAGDDFF	TGTGCCAGCAGTTACGCAGGGGATGATTTCTTT
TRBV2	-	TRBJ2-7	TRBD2	CASSDKRASGSYEQYF	TGTGCCAGCAGTGATAAGAGGGCTAGCGGGAGTTACGAGCAGTACTTC
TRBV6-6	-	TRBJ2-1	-	CASSYMRGQFF	TGTGCCAGCAGTTACATGCGGGGGCAGTTCTTC
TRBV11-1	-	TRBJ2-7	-	CASSSRKGRHEQYF	TGTGCCAGCAGCTCTCGGAAGGGGCGCCACGAGCAGTACTTC
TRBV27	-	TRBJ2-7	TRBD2	CASSLERGPPYEQYF	TGTGCCAGCAGTCTGGAGCGGGGTCCTCCCTACGAGCAGTACTTC
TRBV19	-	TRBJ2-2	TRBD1	CATLGTGDKGSRELFF	TGTGCCACCTTGGGGACAGGGGATAAGGGGAGTAGGGAGCTGTTTTTT
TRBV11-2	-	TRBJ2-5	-	CASSSGKGLQETQYF	TGTGCCAGCAGCTCCGGGAAGGGACTCCAAGAGACCCAGTACTTC
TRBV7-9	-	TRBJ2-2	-	CASSLGPKKNTGELFF	TGTGCCAGCAGCTTAGGGCCAAAAAAGAACACCGGGGAGCTGTTTTTT
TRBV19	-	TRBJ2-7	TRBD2	CASRIAGSSYEQYF	TGTGCCAGTAGGATAGCGGGGTCTTCCTACGAGCAGTACTTC
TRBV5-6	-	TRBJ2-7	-	CASSPGLGGYEQYF	TGTGCCAGCAGCCCCGGGCTAGGGGGCTACGAGCAGTACTTC
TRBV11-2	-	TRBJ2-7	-	CASSFPGSYEQYF	TGTGCCAGCAGCTTTCCAGGCTCCTACGAGCAGTACTTC
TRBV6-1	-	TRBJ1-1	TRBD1	CASRRAGTGDPEAFF	TGTGCCAGCAGGAGAGCCGGGACAGGGGACCCTGAAGCTTTCTTT
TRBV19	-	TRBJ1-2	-	CASSIDRREYGYTF	TGTGCCAGTAGTATAGATCGGCGGGAGTATGGCTACACCTTC